Each of the 10 T cell receptor beta chains below was sequenced from the same sample in a study of T-cell memory formation after mild COVID-19. TCRdb processed the 5' RACE reads anew with MiXCR; each CDR3 protein has one entry. Altogether hundreds of thousands of distinct CDR3 sequences are present, about a quarter being singletons, with the ten largest covering less than 15%. The sample consisted of PBMCs or a T cell subset sorted from them (not recorded which). The receptors were gathered from an adult woman who had mild COVID-19 (a few samples of this study predate the infection). Cell type and time point are not known.

This clonotype has more than one count but fewer than ten. The gene calls are TRBV11-2 and TRBJ1-1; D gene uncertain. The CDR3 is 12 amino acids. The germline gives CDR1 SGHAT, CDR2 FQNNGV. Trimming removed 5 bases at V and 3 bases at J, with 7 bases between. This CDR3 is CASSTEYTEAFF. CDR3 coding DNA: TGTGCCAGCAGCACCGAATACACTGAAGCTTTCTTT.

The chain recombines TRBV12-3 or TRBV12-4 with TRBJ1-1; D unclear. The V gene lost 7 bases and the J gene lost 3 bases, with 15 bases spanning the gap. This CDR3 spans 14 amino acids. The CDR3 sequence: CASIPQDGYTEAFF. The CDR3 coding sequence is TGTGCCAGCATACCTCAGGACGGTTACACTGAAGCTTTCTTT.

The table lists this clonotype with a few counts. This sequence joins TRBV7-2 and TRBJ2-1; 11 bases match TRBD2. With V trimmed by 3 bases and J by 9 bases, 10 bases remained unmatched. The CDR3 is made up of 16 amino acids. Germline lookup yields CDR1 SGHTA and CDR2 FQGNSA. This CDR3 reads CASSFSGGVTRSEQFF. The CDR3 region has the DNA TGTGCCAGCAGCTTTAGCGGGGGGGTAACTCGGAGTGAGCAGTTCTTC. Using reference TRBV7-2 and TRBJ2-1 for the parts outside the CDR3, the full variable domain is GAGVSQSPSNKVTEKGKDVELRCDPISGHTALYWYRQSLGQGLEFLIYFQGNSAPDKSGLPSDRFSAERTGGSVSTLTIQRTQQEDSAVYLCASSFSGGVTRSEQFFGPGTRLTVL.

J is TRBJ1-1 and V is TRBV30, with no clear D. The germline CDR1 and CDR2 sequences are GTSNPN and SVGIG (reference sequence). The CDR3 is 10 residues long. V was cut by 7 bases and J by 11 bases, with 14 bases left in between. CDR3 loop: CASGVLWAFF. CDR3 nucleotides: TGTGCCTCCGGAGTTTTGTGGGCTTTCTTT.

The gene calls are TRBV18 and TRBJ1-2; TRBD1 agrees at 9 bases. The V and J ends lost 3 bases and 0 bases, in that order; junction bases with no gene match: 2. This CDR3 has 15 residues. CDR1 KGHSH and CDR2 LQKENI come from the germline V gene. The CDR3 nucleotides read TGTGCCAGCTCACCCCGGACAGGGGCTAACTATGGCTACACCTTC. This translates into CASSPRTGANYGYTF.

This clonotype was seen a handful of times. The chain employs TRBV14 and TRBJ2-7; D might be TRBD1 (6 bases). The germline V gene encodes CDR1 SGHDN and CDR2 FVKESK. CDR3 size: 13 residues. Trimming removed 4 bases from V and 2 bases from J, with 9 bases in between. Here the CDR3 DNA reads TGTGCCAGCAGCCGACAGGCTCCCTACGAGCAGTACTTC. Translation: CASSRQAPYEQYF. The variable domain in full, with the rest retrieved from reference TRBV14 and TRBJ2-7, is EAGVTQFPSHSVIEKGQTVTLRCDPISGHDNLYWYRRVMGKEIKFLLHFVKESKQDESGMPNNRFLAERTGGTYSTLKVQPAELEDSGVYFCASSRQAPYEQYFGPGTRLTVT.

The chain employs TRBV9 and TRBJ2-5, with a tentative D call TRBD1 (5 bases). Per the germline V gene, CDR1 is SGDLS and CDR2 is YYNGEE. The CDR3 is 14 residues long. V lost 0 bases to trimming and J lost 5 bases, with 11 bases between them. CDR3 residues: CASSVEDSGETQYF. Written as DNA, the CDR3 is TGTGCCAGCAGCGTAGAAGATTCAGGGGAGACCCAGTACTTC.

This clonotype was found many times. The gene calls are TRBV2 and TRBJ2-1; 10 bases align to TRBD2. J was trimmed by 7 bases and V by 8 bases; bases with no gene match: 8. The length of the CDR3 is 14 residues. CDR1 and CDR2 (germline): SNHLY, FYNNEI. The CDR3 here is CASLGAGGLNEQFF. CDR3 DNA sequence: TGTGCCAGCTTGGGAGCGGGGGGGTTAAATGAGCAGTTCTTC.

This clonotype has a handful of counts. The J gene is TRBJ2-4, the V gene TRBV4-2; 8 nucleotides align to TRBD1. The CDR3 loop spans 18 amino acids. V was clipped by 0 bases and J by 3 bases; unmatched bases: 10. Per germline, CDR1 LGHNA and CDR2 YNFKEQ. The CDR3 reads CASSQDPKDRVVKNIQYF. CDR3 bases: TGTGCCAGCAGCCAAGATCCTAAGGACAGGGTGGTCAAAAACATTCAGTACTTC.

This clonotype was seen a single time. This rearrangement joins TRBV7-6 to TRBJ2-3; a possible D gene is TRBD1 (6 bases). In germline, CDR1 is SGHVS, CDR2 FNYEAQ. The CDR3 has 17 residues. Trimming stripped 1 base from V and 4 bases from J, with 18 bases between. The CDR3 sequence is CASSLVSLGAPSDTQYF. In DNA form, the CDR3 reads TGTGCCAGCAGCTTAGTATCCCTGGGGGCGCCGTCAGATACGCAGTATTTT.